Included here is one T cell receptor (beta chain) sequence, with context. Its antigen is currently unknown. The CDR3 consists of 15 residues. V was shortened by 1 base and J by 4 bases, with 13 bases between the two germline ends. Germline-derived CDR1 and CDR2 are LGHNA and YNFKEQ. The sample originates from a study of OX40 agonist ivuxolimab in advanced cancers. Study-wide findings and caveats: The antigen specificity of the peripheral T cells (those that were expanded) was not determined. Clones of CD4+ and CD8+ blood T cells grew by week 6 at doses of 0.1 to 3.0 mg/kg.

Exclusion applied to patients with autoimmune disease history or systemic immunosuppression. TCRdb's copy holds only in-frame clones and misses some; the assay was immunoSEQ multiplex PCR. This sample carries about 100,000 clones, about 90% of them seen once, and the ten largest clones take more than 0.15%. The input for sequencing was CD4+ or CD8+ T cells sorted from blood, taken in a trial of the OX40 agonist ivuxolimab. This chain uses TRBV4-2 with TRBJ1-1; D may be TRBD1 (5 bases). The receptor was isolated from an adult with an advanced solid tumor such as melanoma, head and neck, liver or kidney cancer. This CDR3 reads CASSQARNGGTEAFF. CDR3 in DNA: TGTGCCAGCAGCCAAGCACGGAACGGGGGCACTGAAGCTTTCTTT.